What follows are 27 T cell receptor beta chains derived from one specimen sequenced in a study of PD-1 blockade in classical Hodgkin lymphoma. Clones were sequenced by immunoSEQ multiplex PCR, and TCRdb holds only the in-frame ones, with some missing. The sample contains 35,000 to 45,000 clones, roughly 70% of which appear only once. Relapse was seen in all patients after autologous stem cell transplantation, and brentuximab vedotin exposure was variable. The sequences come from peripheral blood mononuclear cells (PBMCs), collected before the second cycle of nivolumab. These receptor sequences come from a human donor with classical Hodgkin lymphoma.

V is TRBV28 and J is TRBJ2-7; 7 bases fit TRBD1. The CDR3 contains 17 residues. Germline V CDR1 and CDR2: MDHEN, SYDVKM. The junction had 17 bases not matched to a gene; V was cut back by 6 bases and J by 3 bases. CDR3 nucleotides: TGTGCCAGCAGCTCAGCTGGCCAGGGAAGGGGGCGCTACGAGCAGTACTTC. Residues: CASSSAGQGRGRYEQYF. The full variable domain, in which reference TRBV28 and TRBJ2-7 provide the parts outside the CDR3, is DVKVTQSSRYLVKRTGEKVFLECVQDMDHENMFWYRQDPGLGLRLIYFSYDVKMKEKGDIPEGYSVSREKKERFSLILESASTNQTSMYLCASSSAGQGRGRYEQYFGPGTRLTVT.

The table lists this clone with a count of one. The chain uses TRBV5-1 and TRBJ2-1; TRBD2 aligns across 11 bases. The CDR3 is 15 amino acids. V gave up 3 bases and J gave up 8 bases; unmatched junction bases: 7. Germline values: CDR1 SGHRS, CDR2 YFSETQ. CDR3 DNA: TGCGCCAGCAGCTCGGGACTAGCGGCGGCATATGAGCAGTTCTTC. Translation: CASSSGLAAAYEQFF.

The chain recombines TRBV7-8 with TRBJ2-7; 8 bases fit TRBD1. CDR1 is SGHVS, CDR2 FQNEAQ, per germline. V was clipped by 3 bases and J by 3 bases; unmatched bases: 7. The CDR3 totals 15 residues. The CDR3 DNA follows: TGTGCCAGCAGCTTCGGCAGGGGGCTTCTCTACGAGCAGTACTTC. This sequence encodes CASSFGRGLLYEQYF. Drawing the rest from reference TRBV7-8 and TRBJ2-7, the complete variable domain is GAGVSQSPRYKVAKRGQDVALRCDPISGHVSLFWYQQALGQGPEFLTYFQNEAQLDKSGLPSDRFFAERPEGSVSTLKIQRTQQEDSAVYLCASSFGRGLLYEQYFGPGTRLTVT.

This chain uses TRBV4-1 with TRBJ1-3, with D maybe TRBD1 (5 bases). Trimming cost V 6 bases and J 4 bases, with 22 bases left between them. Germline V CDR1 and CDR2: MGHRA, YSYEKL. The CDR3 totals 17 residues. Here the CDR3 DNA reads TGCGCCAGCAGGTTCGATGCGGGGGGATCAGCGGGAAACACCATATATTTT. Its translation: CASRFDAGGSAGNTIYF.

The table lists this clone with a count of one. The V and J genes are TRBV5-6 and TRBJ1-5; weak D call: TRBD1 (6 bases). This CDR3 comprises 18 residues. The V gene's germline CDR1 is SGHDT and CDR2 YYEEEE. Trimming cost V 1 base and J 0 bases, with 17 bases left between them. The CDR3 spells CASSLWGGSFYSNQPQHF. CDR3 sequence (DNA): TGTGCCAGCAGCTTGTGGGGGGGCAGCTTCTATAGCAATCAGCCCCAGCATTTT.

As regards this clone: Other DNA sequences within the sample encode an identical CDR3. This rearrangement joins TRBV7-3 to TRBJ2-3; TRBD1 is a possible D gene (6 bases). This CDR3 has 14 residues. The V end lost 9 bases, the J end lost 3 bases, and 16 bases lay between the germline ends. Germline assignment: CDR1 SGHTA and CDR2 FQGTGA. The CDR3 is CASSDLQGTDTQYF. The CDR3 nucleotides are TGTGCCAGTAGCGACCTTCAGGGGACAGATACGCAGTATTTT.

This clone came up once. Mismatch with germline at one junction end may stem from a read error. The V gene is TRBV7-7, the J gene TRBJ2-7; D perhaps matches TRBD1 (6 bases). Germline CDR1 reads SSHAT; CDR2 reads FNYEAQ (reference sequence). The CDR3 has 13 amino acids. CDR3 sequence reads: CASSPEDSYEQYF. CDR3 DNA sequence: TGTGCTAGCAGCCCCGAGGACAGCTACGAGCAGTACTTC.

By share, this clone ranks as medium-sized (0.01 to 0.1%). Other nucleotide sequences from this sample produce the same CDR3. The chain links TRBV7-9 to TRBJ2-7; D is unclear. Between the trimmed V and J ends, which lost 4 bases and 4 bases, there was a span of 14 bases. Germline CDR1 is SEHNR and CDR2 is FQNEAQ (reference sequence). This CDR3 contains 14 residues. The CDR3 DNA reads TGTGCCAGCAGCTCAGACTTGGGGTTTTACGAGCAGTACTTC. Translation: CASSSDLGFYEQYF.

The sample holds a few counts of this clone. The chain combines TRBV9 with TRBJ2-7; D perhaps matches TRBD2 (6 bases). Germline V gene sequence: CDR1 SGDLS, CDR2 YYNGEE. The V gene lost 1 base and the J gene lost 2 bases, with 13 bases spanning the gap. The CDR3 extends over 15 amino acids. CDR3 sequence (DNA): TGTGCCAGCAGCGTATTTCCGGGGGAGGCCTACGAGCAGTACTTC. This sequence encodes CASSVFPGEAYEQYF.

The chain carries TRBV19 and TRBJ2-3, with D maybe TRBD2 (7 bases). The germline V gene encodes CDR1 LNHDA and CDR2 SQIVND (reference sequence). Deletions cut 5 bases from V and 4 bases from J, with 13 bases between. The CDR3 length is 14 residues. The CDR3 reads CASSGGGEADTQYF. Here the CDR3 DNA reads TGTGCCAGTAGTGGGGGGGGCGAGGCAGATACGCAGTATTTT.

This clone was picked up one time. V and J are TRBV15 and TRBJ2-7; possible D gene TRBD2, 5 bases. Looked up from germline, CDR1 is LNHNV and CDR2 is YYDKDF (reference sequence). Trimming stripped 0 bases from V and 0 bases from J, with 9 bases between. This CDR3 has 15 residues. The CDR3 sequence: CATSRDQRSSYEQYF. The CDR3 nucleotides are TGTGCCACCAGCAGAGATCAGCGGAGCTCCTACGAGCAGTACTTC.

A few counts support this clone. CDR3 region: CASSILIIEREGTTGELFF. The CDR3 nucleotides read TGTGCCAGTAGTATTTTAATTATCGAGCGGGAGGGCACCACCGGGGAGCTGTTTTTT. V is TRBV19 and J is TRBJ2-2; 10 bases agree with TRBD2. The CDR3 spans 19 residues. Germline CDR1 LNHDA, CDR2 SQIVND (reference sequence). The V segment lost 3 bases and the J segment 4 bases; nucleotides outside the gene matches: 14. The full variable domain, its missing parts supplied by reference TRBV19 and TRBJ2-2, is DGGITQSPKYLFRKEGQNVTLSCEQNLNHDAMYWYRQDPGQGLRLIYYSQIVNDFQKGDIAEGYSVSREKKESFPLTVTSAQKNPTAFYLCASSILIIEREGTTGELFFGEGSRLTVL.

The J gene is TRBJ2-5, the V gene TRBV19; 10 bases fit TRBD1. TRBJ2-7 explains the end of the DNA better; the J call may be wrong. The CDR3 length is 16 residues. CDR1 LNHDA and CDR2 SQIVND come from the germline V gene (reference sequence). The CDR3 loop reads CASSILGDRGRYEQYF. DNA for the CDR3: TGTGCCAGTAGTATCCTGGGGGACAGGGGTCGCTACGAGCAGTACTTC.

The rearrangement links TRBV7-8 to TRBJ1-5; a possible D gene is TRBD1 (5 bases). The CDR3 extends over 14 amino acids. With 2 bases removed from V and 3 bases from J, the gap between germline ends came to 8 bases. Germline CDR1 is SGHVS and CDR2 is FQNEAQ. The CDR3, as DNA: TGTGCCAGCAGCTTACGACAGTACAATCAGCCCCAGCATTTT. Translating gives CASSLRQYNQPQHF.

The chain is built from TRBV5-1 and TRBJ2-5, with D possibly being TRBD1 (6 bases). V was shortened by 0 bases and J by 4 bases, with 13 bases between the two germline ends. CDR3 length: 15 amino acids. Germline-derived CDR1 and CDR2 are SGHRS and YFSETQ. CDR3: CASSLAQGSVETQYF. The CDR3 DNA sequence: TGCGCCAGCAGCTTGGCCCAGGGGAGTGTAGAGACCCAGTACTTC.

The chain employs TRBV7-9 and TRBJ2-2; no definite D call. The V end lost 1 base, the J end lost 6 bases, and 6 bases lay between the germline ends. CDR1 SEHNR and CDR2 FQNEAQ come from the germline V gene (reference sequence). The CDR3 consists of 13 residues. The CDR3 protein is CASSLEVSGELFF. CDR3 bases: TGTGCCAGCAGCTTAGAGGTTTCCGGGGAGCTGTTTTTT.

The V gene is TRBV6-1, the J gene TRBJ2-1; TRBD2 matches 11 bases. The V segment lost 7 bases and the J segment 4 bases; nucleotides outside the gene matches: 6. In germline, CDR1 is MNHNS, CDR2 SASEGT. This CDR3 region has 15 residues. This chain's CDR3 is CASTITSGSYNEQFF. The DNA for the CDR3 is TGTGCCAGCACCATTACTAGCGGGAGTTACAATGAGCAGTTCTTC.

The chain couples TRBV4-2 to TRBJ2-1; D is unresolved. V dropped 1 base and J dropped 12 bases, with 10 bases sitting between them. The CDR3 loop spans 12 amino acids. The V gene's germline CDR1 is LGHNA and CDR2 YNFKEQ. CDR3 residues: CASSQVGKRQFF. The CDR3 DNA follows: TGTGCCAGCAGCCAAGTAGGTAAGAGGCAGTTCTTC.

This chain connects TRBV9 to TRBJ2-3; TRBD2 aligns across 9 bases. J gave up 5 bases and V 6 bases, and 7 bases lay outside the gene matches. The CDR3 loop spans 14 amino acids. Germline V gives CDR1 SGDLS, CDR2 YYNGEE. The CDR3 DNA sequence: TGTGCCAGCAATCTAGCGGGGACTAAAGATACGCAGTATTTT. Translation: CASNLAGTKDTQYF.

V usage is TRBV7-9 and J usage is TRBJ2-1, with unresolved D. V lost 1 base and J lost 11, with 12 bases in between. Germline CDR1 reads SEHNR; CDR2 reads FQNEAQ (reference sequence). This CDR3 region has 13 residues. The CDR3 loop is CASSLEGENQQFF. CDR3 coding DNA: TGTGCCAGCAGCTTAGAAGGTGAAAACCAGCAGTTCTTC. The whole variable domain, filled in from reference TRBV7-9 and TRBJ2-1, reads DTGVSQNPRHKITKRGQNVTFRCDPISEHNRLYWYRQTLGQGPEFLTYFQNEAQLEKSRLLSDRFSAERPKGSFSTLEIQRTEQGDSAMYLCASSLEGENQQFFGPGTRLTVL.

The gene calls are TRBV27 and TRBJ1-2; unclear D gene. Germline loops: CDR1 MNHEY, CDR2 SMNVEV (reference sequence). The CDR3 runs to 13 residues. V lost 4 bases and J lost 3, with 9 bases in between. In DNA form, the CDR3 reads TGTGCCAGCAGTTCTTACACCGACTATGGCTACACCTTC. Its translation is CASSSYTDYGYTF.

In this sample, this clone turned up many times. The genes are TRBV7-8 and TRBJ2-5; D remains unclear. Germline V gives CDR1 SGHVS, CDR2 FQNEAQ. Trimming pared 1 base from V and 3 bases from J, leaving 12 bases between. The CDR3 length is 15 residues. CDR3: CASSLVTSVEETQYF. For the CDR3, the DNA is TGTGCCAGCAGCTTAGTTACCTCGGTGGAAGAGACCCAGTACTTC.

The genes are TRBV6-5 and TRBJ2-7; the D gene is possibly TRBD2 (6 bases). The CDR3 spans 14 residues. The V and J ends lost 4 bases and 4 bases respectively, with 14 bases between them. CDR1 is MNHEY and CDR2 is SVGAGI in the germline V gene. The CDR3 DNA is TGTGCCAGCAGTTCGGGACGGGGGATTTACGAGCAGTACTTC. The encoded protein is CASSSGRGIYEQYF.

This chain joins TRBV28 and TRBJ2-7; the match to TRBD1 covers 7 bases. With V trimmed by 5 bases and J by 3 bases, 16 bases remained unmatched. In germline, CDR1 is MDHEN, CDR2 SYDVKM. This CDR3 is 17 amino acids long. CDR3 sequence reads: CASSALNVPTGNYEQYF. As DNA, the CDR3 is TGTGCCAGCAGTGCCCTCAACGTGCCGACAGGGAACTACGAGCAGTACTTC.

This clone was seen only a few times. This chain joins TRBV4-2 and TRBJ2-1; 7 bases map to TRBD2. CDR1 and CDR2 (germline): LGHNA, YNFKEQ. V lost 3 bases to trimming and J lost 0 bases; unmatched junction nucleotides: 2. The CDR3 is 15 amino acids. CDR3 region: CASSHGRSSYNEQFF. The DNA for the CDR3 is TGTGCCAGCAGCCACGGGAGGAGCTCCTACAATGAGCAGTTCTTC.

This chain joins TRBV5-6 and TRBJ2-7; possibly TRBD1 for D (6 bases). CDR3 length equals 15 residues. The V end lost 2 bases, the J end lost 2 bases, and 14 bases lay between the germline ends. CDR1 is SGHDT, CDR2 YYEEEE, per germline. The CDR3 DNA reads TGTGCCAGCAGCTTCGGATTGACAGGACCCTACGAGCAGTACTTC. It specifies CASSFGLTGPYEQYF.

This clone was detected only once. The chain employs TRBV5-4 and TRBJ1-1; D is ambiguous. This CDR3 spans 13 amino acids. Trimming shortened V by 4 bases and J by 1 base, and 8 bases separated the two germline ends. CDR1 and CDR2 (germline): SGHNT, YYREEE (reference sequence). The CDR3 loop is CASSPTRNTEAFF. For the CDR3, the DNA is TGTGCCAGCAGCCCCACAAGGAACACTGAAGCTTTCTTT. Complete variable domain (other parts from reference TRBV5-4 and TRBJ1-1): ETGVTQSPTHLIKTRGQQVTLRCSSQSGHNTVSWYQQALGQGPQFIFQYYREEENGRGNFPPRFSGLQFPNYSSELNVNALELDDSALYLCASSPTRNTEAFFGQGTRLTVV.